This T cell receptor beta chain was found in a study of shared clonotypes between healthy human individuals. Study-level findings and limits: The low donor count limited represented genetic and exposure-history diversity. Investigators collected only blood, and repertoires in tissues likely differ.

Sequencing used immunoSEQ multiplex PCR; TCRdb keeps in-frame clones, though not all of them. The sample carries some 2,400,000 clones, approximately 94% recorded once. To note about this clone: Its antigen is not identified.

Unmatched junction bases numbered 17, after V lost 5 bases and J lost 6 bases. This CDR3 has 18 residues. Looked up from germline, CDR1 is KGHSH and CDR2 is LQKENI. This clonotype was sampled from a young man in good health. The rearrangement joins TRBV18 to TRBJ1-5, with TRBD1 matching over 9 bases. The sample consisted of naive CD4+ T cells sorted from blood. As for subset: CD45RA+ positively selected. This CDR3 reads CASSESGQGSLFPQPQHF. The DNA for the CDR3 is TGTGCCAGCTCAGAATCGGGACAGGGAAGCTTATTCCCTCAGCCCCAGCATTTT.